A single T cell receptor (beta chain) is shown here with its context. Its antigen is unknown. V dropped 1 base and J dropped 4 bases, with 4 bases sitting between them. The CDR3 loop spans 11 amino acids. CDR1 is GTSNPN, CDR2 SVGIG, per germline (reference sequence). This specimen comes from a study of T cells in localized non-small cell lung cancer. Points from the study as a whole: Within adjacent lung there appeared a median around 57 of the top 100 tumor clones. Tumor trailed uninvolved adjacent lung in T cell clonality, which peaked there.

Assay: immunoSEQ multiplex PCR; the TCRdb copy retains only in-frame clones and omits some. The table includes tens of thousands of clones, 75% to 90% detected once. This sequence originates from a woman aged 40-70 years with stage I lung adenocarcinoma. The chain employs TRBV30 and TRBJ1-2, with D unresolved. The material was peripheral blood, obtained before any cancer treatment. The CDR3: CAWSEVYGYTF. The CDR3 DNA reads TGTGCCTGGAGTGAGGTCTATGGCTACACCTTC.